The source of this T cell receptor beta chain is a study of T cells after yellow fever vaccination. This CDR3 comprises 16 residues. The ends lost 2 bases at V and 5 bases at J; junction bases unmatched: 9. CDR1 is SGHNT, CDR2 YYREEE, per germline (reference sequence). The authors made TCR cDNA by 5'RACE template switching, adding a universal primer site and UMIs. TCRdb called the 5' RACE reads again in MiXCR, with one record for every CDR3 protein. The sample consists of under 600,000 distinct CDR3 sequences, 13% of them appearing once. General observations from the study: Highly abundant clonotypes carried over from the bulk population could end up in FACS-sorted repertoires as contaminants. A minor fraction of clonotypes spanned both CD4 and CD8 compartments. Most clones from primary vaccination resurfaced after the booster (96% CD4, over 75% CD8).

This clonotype was counted only a few times. What it binds is not known. The chain employs TRBV5-4 and TRBJ2-3; 9 bases line up with TRBD1. The receptor's source is a man aged 25-45 years who received the YFV17D yellow fever vaccine. The sequences come from PBMCs, collected on the day of the yellow fever booster vaccination. As DNA, the CDR3 is TGTGCCAGCAGCTTCACAGGGGGCGCTTCTAGAGATACGCAGTATTTT. Translation: CASSFTGGASRDTQYF.